This T cell receptor beta chain was found in a study of blood T cell repertoires in COVID-19 (dated by TCRdb to the early 2020s). In the study overall: Samples covering the acute and convalescent phases of COVID-19 were provided by collaborators in the United States, Italy and Spain. Where available, HLA class I and class II types were obtained from metadata supplied by the sample provider rather than from assay-based typing. Nearly every sample came with metadata listing a de-identified subject ID, COVID-19 status, age in years and sex. Subjects who had been exposed to COVID-19, were actively infected with it, or had recovered from it provided the deeply sampled blood TCRbeta repertoires that made up the dataset. The material from the prospective study consisted of cDNA or gDNA derived from T cells, B-cell-depleted T cells, or PBMCs. Samples came from the ongoing ImmuneRACE study (first 160 participants) plus 1,254 subjects from 6 global collaborators. The repertoires were released in a freely available public database meant as a resource for research on the immune response to SARS-CoV-2. The full study reports these points: How much clinical and demographic metadata was included differed by source and by participant, and the metadata was provided uncurated.

The immunoSEQ Assay, a bias-controlled multiplex PCR, was used to amplify TCRbeta CDR3 regions from genomic DNA. Under the source paper's analysis protocol: Nucleated cell counts per sample were estimated from amplification of reference gene primers within the assay. To quantify the absolute abundance of each unique TCRbeta CDR3 rearrangement, sequence reads were collapsed and filtered. For each sample, productive Simpson clonality was calculated as the square root of Simpson's diversity index across productive rearrangements. Sourced from immuneACCESS, this table was stored by TCRdb with only in-frame sequences that have V and J called. A share of the clones is absent; for the studies checked, an unresolved V gene accounts for under half, and the remainder has no known explanation. Clone size and the V and J calls come from that table; the DNA yielded D and trimming. The sample table contains under 300,000 clones; only one count was recorded for over 70% of them. The ten biggest clones cover around 6% of the sample.

A word on this clone: Its antigen is still unknown. Qualities for individual bases were not recorded, and no much larger clone is one base off.

As encoded in the germline V gene, CDR1 is SGHRS while CDR2 is YFSETQ. Its CDR3 holds 12 amino acids, cysteine through phenylalanine. Only the CDR3 region is kept as DNA, spanning 36 bases read in frame from base 1. The V and J ends are trimmed by 4 bases and 5 bases, leaving 6 bases between them. Collaborating institutions collected whole blood in K2EDTA tubes following their own protocols. Collaborator samples were shipped for TCRbeta analysis as frozen whole blood, isolated PBMCs, or DNA extracted from either sample type. The TCR originated in a man at least 80 years old with acute or convalescent COVID-19. In this chain, TRBV5-1 is recombined with TRBJ1-4; there is no confident call for the D gene. Material for sequencing was peripheral blood. The nucleotide sequence is given as TGCGCCAGCAGCATTAGAAATGAAAAACTGTTTTTT. This codes for CASSIRNEKLFF. Joined to the reference TRBV5-1 and TRBJ1-4 proteins, this CDR3 gives the full variable domain: KAGVTQTPRYLIKTRGQQVTLSCSPISGHRSVSWYQQTPGQGLQFLFEYFSETQRNKGNFPGRFSGRQFSNSRSEMNVSTLELGDSALYLCASSIRNEKLFFGSGTQLSVL.